This T cell receptor (beta chain) was obtained from a study of blood T cell repertoires in COVID-19. Across the study: From the United States, Italy and Spain came samples of acute and convalescent COVID-19. T cells, B-cell-depleted T cells, or PBMCs supplied cDNA or gDNA.

In the original workflow: The assay estimated nucleated cells by amplifying reference gene primers. TCRdb keeps only in-frame clones here, not all; method: immunoSEQ multiplex PCR. From that table come the V and J calls and clone size; the DNA was used to work out D and trimming. This sample has about 400,000 clones, with around nine tenths found just once. CDR3 size: 12 residues. The V and J ends lost 8 bases and 8 bases, in that order; junction bases with no gene match: 7. The germline gives CDR1 MNHEY, CDR2 SMNVEV (reference sequence). The age range of participants was about 18 to 95 years, with residence in under 25 US areas.

Material for sequencing was PBMCs or T cells enriched from blood (not recorded which). V usage is TRBV27 and J usage is TRBJ1-2; 8 bases agree with TRBD1. This TCR came from a woman in her 30s with acute COVID-19. The CDR3 bases are TGTGCCAGCGGACAGGGAGCGGCGGGCTACACCTTC. It codes for CASGQGAAGYTF.